Below, one T cell receptor (beta chain) is given with its context. Its specificity is unknown. 60 Vbeta and 13 Jbeta primers were used in PCR. Using immunoSEQ multiplex PCR, the repertoire was profiled, and TCRdb retains in-frame clones only, with some absent. Altogether some 50,000 clones are present, around three quarters being singletons, with the ten largest covering 6.3%. Germline CDR1 LNHDA, CDR2 SQIVND (reference sequence). The V end lost 8 bases, the J end lost 4 bases, and 9 bases lay between the germline ends. The CDR3 is 12 amino acids. The data originate from a study of cytomegalovirus exposure and HLA in healthy donors. Points from the study as a whole: Productive rates of about 87% or about 30% were seen for most TCR beta V segments in an earlier analysis. It was about 150 TCR beta chains that were listed as cytomegalovirus-associated. TCR beta sequences numbering around 15,000 were associated with HLA alleles at 0.05 false discovery rate in a later analysis.

The TCR comes from a man in his thirties or forties in good health and CMV-seronegative. Sequenced: PBMCs. The chain employs TRBV19 and TRBJ1-3; possible D gene TRBD1, 5 bases. The CDR3 coding sequence is TGTGCCAGTCAGGGTGACGGAAACACCATATATTTT. This codes for CASQGDGNTIYF.